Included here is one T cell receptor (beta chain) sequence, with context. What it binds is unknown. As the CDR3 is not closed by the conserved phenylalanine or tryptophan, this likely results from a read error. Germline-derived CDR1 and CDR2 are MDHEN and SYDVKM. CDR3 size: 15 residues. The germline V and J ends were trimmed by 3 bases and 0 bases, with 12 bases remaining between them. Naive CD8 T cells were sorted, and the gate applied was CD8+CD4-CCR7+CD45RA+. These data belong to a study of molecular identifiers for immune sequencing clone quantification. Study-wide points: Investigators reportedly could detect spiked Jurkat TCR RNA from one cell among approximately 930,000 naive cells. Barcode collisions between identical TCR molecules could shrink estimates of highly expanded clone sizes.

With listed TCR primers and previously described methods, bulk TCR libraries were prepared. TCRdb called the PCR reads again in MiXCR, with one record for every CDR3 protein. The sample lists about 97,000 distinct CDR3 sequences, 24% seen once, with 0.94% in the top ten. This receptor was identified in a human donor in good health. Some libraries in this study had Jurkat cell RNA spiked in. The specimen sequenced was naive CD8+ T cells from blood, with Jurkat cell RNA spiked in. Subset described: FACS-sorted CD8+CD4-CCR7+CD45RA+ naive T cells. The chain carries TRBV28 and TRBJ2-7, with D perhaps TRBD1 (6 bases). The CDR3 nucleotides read TGTGCCAGCAGTTTCAGGGGTAGGAGCTCCTACGAGCAGTACCTC. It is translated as CASSFRGRSSYEQYL.